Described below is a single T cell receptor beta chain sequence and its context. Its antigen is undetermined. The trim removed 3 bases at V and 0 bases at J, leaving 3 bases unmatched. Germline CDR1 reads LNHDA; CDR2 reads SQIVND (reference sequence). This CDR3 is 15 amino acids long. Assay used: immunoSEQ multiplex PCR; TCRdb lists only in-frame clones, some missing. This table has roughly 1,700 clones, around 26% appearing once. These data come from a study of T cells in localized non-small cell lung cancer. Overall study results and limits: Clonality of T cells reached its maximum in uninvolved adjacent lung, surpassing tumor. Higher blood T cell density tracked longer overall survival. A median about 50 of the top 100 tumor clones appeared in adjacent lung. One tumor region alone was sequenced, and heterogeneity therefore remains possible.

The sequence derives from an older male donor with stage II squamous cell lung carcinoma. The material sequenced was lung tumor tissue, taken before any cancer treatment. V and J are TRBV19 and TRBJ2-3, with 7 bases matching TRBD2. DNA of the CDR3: TGTGCCAGTAGTATCGGGACTATTAGCACAGATACGCAGTATTTT. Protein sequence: CASSIGTISTDTQYF.